The clone carrying this T cell receptor beta chain was picked up many times. Preparation of the TCRbeta library involved a method that used unique molecular identifiers. TCRdb re-derived calls from the PCR reads in MiXCR, one entry per CDR3 protein. The sample lists 400,000 to 500,000 distinct CDR3 sequences; approximately 10% were seen once. Germline CDR1 is SEHNR and CDR2 is FQNEAQ (reference sequence). J lost 3 bases, V lost 4 bases, and 6 bases had no gene match. The CDR3 consists of 15 residues. The data stem from a study of T-cell reconstitution after alpha-beta-depleted transplantation in children.

This material consisted of PBMCs from the stem cell graft donor, taken from the stem cell graft. The sequence was collected from a human donor who donated a stem cell graft to a child with acute myeloid leukemia. The rearrangement links TRBV7-9 to TRBJ2-7, with TRBD2 matching 10 bases. The CDR3 sequence is CASSSPSGSLYEQYF. For the CDR3, the DNA is TGTGCCAGCAGCTCACCTAGCGGGAGTCTCTACGAGCAGTACTTC.